This T cell receptor beta chain was captured in a study of STAT5B mutations in CD4+ large granular lymphocyte leukemia. Study results and caveats: TRBV06-family usage was enriched in top patient clones (8/27) versus controls (2/35).

The germline V gene has CDR1 SGHRS and CDR2 YFSETQ. V shed 4 bases and J shed 6 bases, with 14 bases lying between them. The CDR3 extends over 15 amino acids. The method was immunoSEQ multiplex PCR; TCRdb's version includes in-frame clones alone and lacks a portion of them. The sample includes about 40,000 clones, approximately 84% of them seen just once. Comment on this clone: The antigen is not known.

This chain joins TRBV5-1 and TRBJ1-6; possibly TRBD1 for D (5 bases). This sequence was found in a human donor in good health. Sequenced sample: CD4+ T cells from blood buffy coats. The DNA for the CDR3 is TGCGCCAGCAGCCTACAGGCCGTCTCTAATTCACCCCTCCACTTT. It specifies CASSLQAVSNSPLHF.